These 4 T cell receptor beta chains share one sample of origin, sequenced in a study of blood T cell repertoires in COVID-19. Sequenced by immunoSEQ multiplex PCR; TCRdb stores in-frame clones only, minus some. Of approximately 89,000 clones in the sample, 81% were seen once. The sequenced sample consisted of peripheral blood. The receptors stem from a human donor in a cohort sampled during active COVID-19.

This rearrangement joins TRBV2 to TRBJ2-3; D might be TRBD2 (6 bases). The CDR3 covers 14 residues. CDR1 is SNHLY and CDR2 is FYNNEI in the germline V gene. V lost 3 bases and J 2 bases, leaving 9 bases between the germline ends. The CDR3, as DNA: TGTGCCAGCAGTGATGCGGGGATCACAGATACGCAGTATTTT. This sequence encodes CASSDAGITDTQYF.

The V call is TRBV27, the J call TRBJ2-5, with no clear D. Germline V gene sequence: CDR1 MNHEY, CDR2 SMNVEV (reference sequence). The CDR3 consists of 13 residues. Trimming shortened V by 3 bases and J by 2 bases, and 7 bases separated the two germline ends. The CDR3 protein is CASSLARQETQYF. Here the CDR3 DNA reads TGTGCCAGCAGTTTGGCTAGGCAAGAGACCCAGTACTTC.

The genes are TRBV7-9 and TRBJ2-3; 12 bases fit TRBD1. The germline V gene encodes CDR1 SEHNR and CDR2 FQNEAQ (reference sequence). The CDR3 has 17 residues. V lost 4 bases to trimming and J lost 7 bases; unmatched junction nucleotides: 12. CDR3 sequence reads: CASSSTTGTGGLHTQYF. For the CDR3, the DNA is TGTGCCAGCAGCTCCACGACCGGGACAGGGGGCTTGCATACGCAGTATTTT.

The CDR3 protein is CASSFPGVGEKLFF. Here the CDR3 DNA reads TGTGCCAGCAGTTTCCCAGGGGTCGGTGAAAAACTGTTTTTT. The chain couples TRBV28 to TRBJ1-4; D might be TRBD1 (6 bases). CDR1 is MDHEN, CDR2 SYDVKM, per germline. The CDR3 length is 14 residues. With 3 bases removed from V and 7 bases from J, the gap between germline ends came to 12 bases.